This T cell receptor beta chain was recorded in a study of T cell changes during pregnancy in multiple sclerosis. This CDR3 region has 15 residues. V lost 1 base, J lost 8 bases, and 7 bases stayed unmatched. The V gene's germline CDR1 is SGHRS and CDR2 YFSETQ. The repertoire was sequenced with immunoSEQ multiplex PCR; TCRdb's copy has only in-frame clones and lacks some. The table includes over 45,000 clones, over 85% detected once. Source: peripheral blood, taken in the first trimester of pregnancy. This receptor was identified in a female donor with multiple sclerosis, enrolled in a pregnancy study. This chain uses TRBV5-1 with TRBJ1-2; TRBD1 matches at 11 bases. CDR3 loop: CASSLTGDRGDGYTF. The DNA for the CDR3 is TGCGCCAGCAGCTTGACCGGGGACAGGGGGGACGGCTACACCTTC.